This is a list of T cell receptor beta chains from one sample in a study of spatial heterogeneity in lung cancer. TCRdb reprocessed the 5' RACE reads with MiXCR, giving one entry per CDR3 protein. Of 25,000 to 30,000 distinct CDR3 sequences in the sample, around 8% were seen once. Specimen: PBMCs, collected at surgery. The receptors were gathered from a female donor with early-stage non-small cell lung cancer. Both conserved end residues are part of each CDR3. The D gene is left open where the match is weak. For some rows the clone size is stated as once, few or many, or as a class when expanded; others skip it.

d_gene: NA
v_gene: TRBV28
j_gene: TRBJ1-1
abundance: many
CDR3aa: CASSHRGNTEAFF
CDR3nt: TGTGCCAGCAGTCACCGGGGCAACACTGAAGCTTTCTTT

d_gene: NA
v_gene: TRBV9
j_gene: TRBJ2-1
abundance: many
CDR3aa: CASSVFSSEAYNEQFF
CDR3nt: TGTGCCAGCAGCGTTTTTAGCAGCGAGGCCTACAATGAGCAGTTCTTC

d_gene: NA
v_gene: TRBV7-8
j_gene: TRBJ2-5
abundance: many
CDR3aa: CASSLGYGSETQYF
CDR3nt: TGTGCCAGCAGCTTGGGATACGGGAGTGAGACCCAGTACTTC

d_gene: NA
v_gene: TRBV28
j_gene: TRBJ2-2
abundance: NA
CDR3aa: CASRETGELFF
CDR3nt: TGTGCCAGCAGAGAGACCGGGGAGCTGTTTTTT

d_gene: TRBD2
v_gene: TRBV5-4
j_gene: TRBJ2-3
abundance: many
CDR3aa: CASSLVRGLAGGPNTDTQYF
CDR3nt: TGTGCCAGCAGCTTGGTTCGCGGACTAGCGGGAGGGCCTAACACAGATACGCAGTATTTT

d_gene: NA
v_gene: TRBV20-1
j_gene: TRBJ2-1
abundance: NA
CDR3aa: CSARVAYNEQFF
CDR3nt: TGCAGTGCTAGAGTCGCCTACAATGAGCAGTTCTTC

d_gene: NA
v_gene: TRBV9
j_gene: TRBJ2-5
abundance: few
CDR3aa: CASSPGDSQETQYF
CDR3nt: TGTGCCAGCAGCCCGGGGGACTCCCAAGAGACCCAGTACTTC

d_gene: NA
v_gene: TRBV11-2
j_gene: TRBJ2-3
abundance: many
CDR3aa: CASSFVDTQYF
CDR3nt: TGTGCCAGCAGCTTTGTGGATACGCAGTATTTT

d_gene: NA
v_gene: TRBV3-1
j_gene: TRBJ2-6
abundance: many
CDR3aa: CASRDRPSGANVLTF
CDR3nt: TGTGCCAGCAGGGACAGACCCTCTGGGGCCAACGTCCTGACTTTC

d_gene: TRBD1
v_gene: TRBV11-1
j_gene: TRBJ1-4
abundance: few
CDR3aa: CASSLLAGGDEKLFF
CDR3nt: TGTGCCAGCAGCTTATTGGCAGGGGGCGACGAAAAACTGTTTTTT

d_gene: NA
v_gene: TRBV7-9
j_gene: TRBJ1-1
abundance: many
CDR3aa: CASSHVETEAFF
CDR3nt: TGTGCCAGCAGCCACGTTGAGACTGAAGCTTTCTTT

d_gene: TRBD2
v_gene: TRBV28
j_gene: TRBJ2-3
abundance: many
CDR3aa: CASSSPSAGEGTDTQYF
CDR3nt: TGTGCCAGCAGTTCCCCCAGTGCGGGAGAGGGGACAGATACGCAGTATTTT

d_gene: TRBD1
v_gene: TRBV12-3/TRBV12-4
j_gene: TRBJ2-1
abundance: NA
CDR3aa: CASSLAWTGGDQSSYNEQFF
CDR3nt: TGTGCCAGCAGTTTAGCGTGGACAGGGGGGGACCAGAGCTCCTACAATGAGCAGTTCTTC

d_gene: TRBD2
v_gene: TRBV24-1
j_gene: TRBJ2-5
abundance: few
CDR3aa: CATSDLASGRKETQYF
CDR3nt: TGTGCCACCAGTGATTTGGCTAGCGGGAGGAAAGAGACCCAGTACTTC

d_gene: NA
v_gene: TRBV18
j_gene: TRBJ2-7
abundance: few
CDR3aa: CASSPKRWEQYF
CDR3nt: TGTGCCAGCTCACCTAAGCGATGGGAGCAGTACTTC